This TCR beta chain stems from a study of blood T cell repertoires in COVID-19. Study as a whole: Samples came from the United States, Italy and Spain, spanning acute and convalescent COVID-19. From T cells, B-cell-depleted T cells, or PBMCs came the material, which was cDNA or gDNA.

CDR1 is MNHEY, CDR2 SVGAGI, per germline. CDR3 size: 12 residues. Trimming left V 2 bases short and J 5 bases short, with 6 bases between. As handled by the study authors: Amplification with reference gene primers provided the estimates of nucleated cell counts. Libraries were prepared by immunoSEQ multiplex PCR; TCRdb keeps only in-frame clonotypes and omits some of them. V, J and clone size derive from that table, while D and trimming were established from the DNA sequence. This table holds hundreds of thousands of clones, around 87% found once. The chain recombines TRBV6-5 with TRBJ1-2, with a weak D call TRBD1 (5 bases). Sequencing input: PBMCs or T cells enriched from blood (not recorded which). The TCR comes from a man between 18 and 35 years old who had recovered from COVID-19. CDR3 amino acids: CASSYGGYGYTF. The CDR3, as DNA: TGTGCCAGCAGTTACGGGGGGTATGGCTACACCTTC.